This TCR beta chain came from a study of T-cell reconstitution after alpha-beta-depleted transplantation in children. Study-level findings and limits: One year post-transplant, T-cell counts and diversity were largely derived from T cells produced anew. There were reportedly several hundred expanded graft clones from which alpha-beta T cells came about two months after transplant. Surviving recipient T cells and thymic progenitors produced the high day-60 TCRbeta diversity seen in some patients.

As for this clonotype: Its cognate antigen is unknown. The CDR3 end shows no conserved phenylalanine or tryptophan, and so a read error is likely.

Using unique molecular identifiers, the investigators prepared the TCRbeta library. TCRdb analysed the PCR reads with MiXCR anew, one entry per CDR3 protein. The data show around 960,000 distinct CDR3 sequences, roughly 29% seen once. V gave up 5 bases and J gave up 1 base; unmatched junction bases: 19. CDR3 length: 20 residues. Germline V gene lookup returns CDR1 SGHRS and CDR2 YFSETQ. The clonotype originates from a boy younger than two who had a stem cell transplant for SCID, so the T cells may come from the graft donor. The gene calls are TRBV5-1 and TRBJ2-1; 9 bases map to TRBD1. The specimen comprised PBMCs, mostly from graft donor cells, sampled 360 days after TCRalphabeta/CD19-depleted stem cell transplant. This CDR3 is CASSSLTGTGRGRSYNEQFL. The CDR3 DNA reads TGCGCCAGCAGTTCCCTCACCGGGACAGGGCGGGGAAGATCCTACAATGAGCAGTTCTTG.